This T cell receptor beta chain appears in the sequencing data of a study of CD8 T cells in Susac syndrome. The germline V gene encodes CDR1 MNHEY and CDR2 SMNVEV (reference sequence). The CDR3 is 13 amino acids. With 3 bases clipped from V and 4 bases from J, the junction kept 3 bases outside the gene matches. Roughly 0.45 to 1 ug RNA was reverse transcribed with random hexamers. One entry per CDR3 protein results from TCRdb running MiXCR on the immunoSEQ multiplex PCR reads. The sample lists 70,000 or so distinct CDR3 sequences; about 94% were seen once. This TCR was recovered from a human donor with multiple sclerosis. The chain combines TRBV27 with TRBJ2-7; 7 nucleotides align to TRBD2. Input material: CD8+ T cells from PBMCs. The CDR3 sequence is CASSLGGGYEQYF. The CDR3 DNA follows: TGTGCCAGCAGTTTGGGCGGGGGATACGAGCAGTACTTC.